The subject of this entry is one TCR beta chain. The sample belongs to a study of cytomegalovirus exposure and HLA in healthy donors. The germline CDR1 and CDR2 sequences are MNHEY and SMNVEV (reference sequence). This CDR3 is 16 amino acids long. V was cut by 6 bases and J by 0 bases, with 17 bases left in between. The PCR had 60 Vbeta and 13 Jbeta primers. This table comes from immunoSEQ multiplex PCR, and its TCRdb copy is limited to in-frame clones, with some not included. The profile covers around 120,000 clones, with about 80% appearing a single time and around 3.6% taken by the ten largest. The origin of this receptor is a middle-aged woman in good health and CMV-seronegative. The V and J genes are TRBV27 and TRBJ1-1; D perhaps matches TRBD1 (5 bases). The sample consisted of PBMCs. The CDR3: CASRELGQGMNTEAFF. Here the CDR3 DNA reads TGTGCCAGCAGGGAGTTGGGGCAAGGCATGAACACTGAAGCTTTCTTT.